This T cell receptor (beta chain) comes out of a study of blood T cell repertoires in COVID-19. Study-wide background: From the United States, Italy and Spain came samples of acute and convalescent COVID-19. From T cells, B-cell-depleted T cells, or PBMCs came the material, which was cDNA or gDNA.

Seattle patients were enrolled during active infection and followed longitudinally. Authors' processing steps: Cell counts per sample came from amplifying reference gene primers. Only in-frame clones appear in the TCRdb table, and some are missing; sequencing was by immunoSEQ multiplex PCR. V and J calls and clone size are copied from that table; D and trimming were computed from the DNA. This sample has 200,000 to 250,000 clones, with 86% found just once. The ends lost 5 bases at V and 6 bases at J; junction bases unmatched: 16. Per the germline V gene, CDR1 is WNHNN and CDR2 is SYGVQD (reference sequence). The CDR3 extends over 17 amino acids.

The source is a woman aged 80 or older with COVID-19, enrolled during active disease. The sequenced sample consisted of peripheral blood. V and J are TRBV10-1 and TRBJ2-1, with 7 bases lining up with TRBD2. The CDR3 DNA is TGCGCCAGCAGTAGGTACGAGGGAGGGCGTGGGGGCAATGAGCAGTTCTTC. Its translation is CASSRYEGGRGGNEQFF.